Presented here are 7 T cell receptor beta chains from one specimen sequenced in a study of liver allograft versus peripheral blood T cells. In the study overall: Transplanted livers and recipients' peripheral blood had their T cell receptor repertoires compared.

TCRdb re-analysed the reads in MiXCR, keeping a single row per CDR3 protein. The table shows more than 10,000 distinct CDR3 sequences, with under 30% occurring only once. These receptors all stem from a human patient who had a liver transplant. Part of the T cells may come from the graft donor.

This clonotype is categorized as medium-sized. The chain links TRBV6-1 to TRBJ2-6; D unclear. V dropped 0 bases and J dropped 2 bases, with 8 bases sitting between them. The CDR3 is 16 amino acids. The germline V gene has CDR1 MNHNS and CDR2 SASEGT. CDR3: CASSEALYTGANVLTF. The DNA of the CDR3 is TGTGCCAGCAGTGAAGCTCTCTACACTGGGGCCAACGTCCTGACTTTC.

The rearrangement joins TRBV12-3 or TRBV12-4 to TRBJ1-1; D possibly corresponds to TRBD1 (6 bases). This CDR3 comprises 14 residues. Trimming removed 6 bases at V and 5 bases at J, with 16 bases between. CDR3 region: CASSQRQERTEAFF. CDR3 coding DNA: TGTGCCAGCAGCCAGCGACAGGAAAGGACTGAAGCTTTCTTT.

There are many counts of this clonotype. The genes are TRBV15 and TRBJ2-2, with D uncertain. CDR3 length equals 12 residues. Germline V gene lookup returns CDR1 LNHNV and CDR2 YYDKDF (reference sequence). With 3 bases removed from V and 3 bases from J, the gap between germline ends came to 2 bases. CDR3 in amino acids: CATSSYTGELFF. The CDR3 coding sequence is TGTGCCACCAGCAGTTACACCGGGGAGCTGTTTTTT.

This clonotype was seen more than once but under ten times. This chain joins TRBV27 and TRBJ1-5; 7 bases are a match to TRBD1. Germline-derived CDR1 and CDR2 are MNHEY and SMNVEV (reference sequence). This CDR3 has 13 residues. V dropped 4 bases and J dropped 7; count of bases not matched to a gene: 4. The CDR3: CASSSAGGQPQHF. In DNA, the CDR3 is TGTGCCAGCAGTTCTGCAGGGGGGCAGCCCCAGCATTTT.

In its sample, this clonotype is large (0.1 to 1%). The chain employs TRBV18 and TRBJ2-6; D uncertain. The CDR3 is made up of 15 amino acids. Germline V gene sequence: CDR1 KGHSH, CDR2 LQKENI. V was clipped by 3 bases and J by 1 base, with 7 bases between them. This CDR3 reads CASSPESSGANVLTF. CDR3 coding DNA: TGTGCCAGCTCACCCGAATCGTCTGGGGCCAACGTCCTGACTTTC.

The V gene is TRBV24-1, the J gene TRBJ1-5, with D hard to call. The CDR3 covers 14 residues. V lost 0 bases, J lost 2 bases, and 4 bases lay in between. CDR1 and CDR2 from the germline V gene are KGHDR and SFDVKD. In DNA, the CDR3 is TGTGCCACCAGTGATTTGGGCGGCAATCAGCCCCAGCATTTT. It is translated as CATSDLGGNQPQHF.

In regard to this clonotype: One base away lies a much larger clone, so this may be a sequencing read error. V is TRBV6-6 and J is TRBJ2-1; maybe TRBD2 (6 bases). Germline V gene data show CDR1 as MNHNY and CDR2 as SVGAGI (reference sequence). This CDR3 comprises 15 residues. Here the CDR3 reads CASSPSGEPYKEQFF. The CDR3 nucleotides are TGTGCCAGCAGCCCTTCGGGAGAACCCTACAAGGAGCAGTTCTTC.